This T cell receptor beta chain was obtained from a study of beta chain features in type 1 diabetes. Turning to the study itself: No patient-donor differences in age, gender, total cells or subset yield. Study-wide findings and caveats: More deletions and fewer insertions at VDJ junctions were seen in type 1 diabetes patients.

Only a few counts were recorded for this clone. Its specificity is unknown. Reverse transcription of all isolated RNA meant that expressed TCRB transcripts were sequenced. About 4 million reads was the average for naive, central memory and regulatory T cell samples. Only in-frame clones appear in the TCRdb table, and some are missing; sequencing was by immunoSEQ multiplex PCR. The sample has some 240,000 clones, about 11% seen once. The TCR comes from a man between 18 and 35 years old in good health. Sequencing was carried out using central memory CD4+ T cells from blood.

In DNA, the CDR3 is TGCGCCAGCAGCCCCCGAGACAGGGACACAGATACGCAGTATTTT. It encodes CASSPRDRDTDTQYF. This sequence joins TRBV5-1 and TRBJ2-3; 7 bases map to TRBD1. Unmatched junction bases numbered 7, after V lost 4 bases and J lost 2 bases. The CDR3 covers 15 residues. Germline assignment: CDR1 SGHRS and CDR2 YFSETQ.